The text below deals with one T cell receptor beta chain. This record belongs to a study of T cell changes during pregnancy in multiple sclerosis. This CDR3 contains 14 residues. The method was immunoSEQ multiplex PCR; TCRdb's version includes in-frame clones alone and lacks a portion of them. The data hold tens of thousands of clones, with about 89% observed a single time. This TCR was sampled from a female donor in good health, enrolled as a control in a pregnancy study. The specimen was peripheral blood, collected in the first trimester of pregnancy. This chain uses TRBV21-1 with TRBJ2-7; the table's D call TRBD1 went unverified against the DNA. TRBV21-1 is flagged as a pseudogene. CDR3 sequence reads: CASSKIGAGDEQYF. The CDR3 DNA is TGTGCCAGCAGCAAAATCGGGGCAGGGGACGAGCAGTACTTC.